A single sample gave rise to the 21 T cell receptor beta chains below, sequenced in a study of CD8+CD57+ T cells in acquired aplastic anemia. CDR3 and TCR beta VDJ profiling relied on a genomic DNA template. One entry per CDR3 protein, called by TCRdb with MiXCR from the reads. The repertoire holds 42,000 or so distinct CDR3 sequences, about 65% seen once, with about 22% in the top ten. Material for sequencing was sorted CD4+, CD8+, or CD8+CD57+ T cells (not recorded which) from PBMCs. The origin of the receptors is a human donor in good health, serving as a control.

The V and J genes are TRBV25-1 and TRBJ1-2; a weak D match, TRBD1 (6 bases). This CDR3 has 13 residues. Germline V gene sequence: CDR1 MGHDK, CDR2 SYGVNS. Deletions cut 4 bases from V and 5 bases from J, with 11 bases between. Here the CDR3 reads CASSGTGQYGYTF. The CDR3 region has the DNA TGTGCCAGCAGTGGCACAGGGCAGTATGGCTACACCTTC.

V gene TRBV10-2 combines with J gene TRBJ2-7, with 9 bases fitting TRBD1. CDR1 is WSHSY and CDR2 is SAAADI in the germline V gene. The CDR3 has 13 residues. V gave up 6 bases and J gave up 6 bases; unmatched junction bases: 6. The CDR3 DNA sequence: TGCGCCAGCAGGGGACAGGGTTACACCGAGCAGTACTTC. Encoded protein: CASRGQGYTEQYF.

The V call is TRBV11-2, the J call TRBJ2-7, with D tentatively TRBD1 (6 bases). This CDR3 is 17 amino acids long. The germline V gene encodes CDR1 SGHAT and CDR2 FQNNGV. Between the trimmed V and J ends, which lost 1 base and 4 bases, there was a span of 20 bases. The CDR3 coding sequence is TGTGCCAGCAGCTTAGGGGAGCGCAGGGGAGCTGTGTACGAGCAGTACTTC. Encoded protein: CASSLGERRGAVYEQYF.

The CDR3: CASSAPDSRPYEQYF. The CDR3 nucleotides read TGTGCCAGCAGTGCCCCGGACAGCCGTCCCTACGAGCAGTACTTC. V and J are TRBV12-3 or TRBV12-4 and TRBJ2-7, with D possibly being TRBD1 (6 bases). This CDR3 comprises 15 residues. Between the trimmed V and J ends, which lost 5 bases and 2 bases, there was a span of 16 bases.

The gene calls are TRBV19 and TRBJ1-3; tentative D call: TRBD1 (6 bases). The ends were cut back, 8 bases at V and 1 base at J, with 15 bases in the middle. Germline loops: CDR1 LNHDA, CDR2 SQIVND (reference sequence). The CDR3 spans 15 residues. The CDR3 sequence is CASSHPRGSGNTIYF. CDR3 DNA: TGTGCCAGTTCCCATCCGAGGGGGTCTGGAAACACCATATATTTT.

J is TRBJ2-2 and V is TRBV7-2; 7 nucleotides agree with TRBD1. Germline V gives CDR1 SGHTA, CDR2 FQGNSA. V dropped 5 bases and J dropped 5; count of bases not matched to a gene: 2. The CDR3 covers 13 residues. The DNA of the CDR3 is TGTGCCAGCAGCACGACAGGGACCGGGGAGCTGTTTTTT. Protein: CASSTTGTGELFF.

This chain links TRBV5-1 with TRBJ1-4; unclear D gene. Looked up from germline, CDR1 is SGHRS and CDR2 is YFSETQ. V was trimmed by 1 base and J by 0 bases, leaving 4 bases between them. The CDR3 runs 14 residues. CDR3: CASSLTATNEKLFF. CDR3 DNA: TGCGCCAGCAGCTTGACAGCAACTAATGAAAAACTGTTTTTT.

The chain joins TRBV10-2 to TRBJ2-7; D not certain. Germline CDR1 and CDR2: WSHSY and SAAADI. The CDR3 length is 13 residues. Trimming stripped 8 bases from V and 3 bases from J, with 14 bases between. The CDR3 loop is CASGLADLYEQYF. The CDR3 DNA is TGCGCCAGCGGCCTGGCGGACCTCTACGAGCAGTACTTC.

The chain has TRBV29-1 and TRBJ2-1; D may be TRBD1 (5 bases). Germline CDR1 SQVTM, CDR2 ANQGSEA. The CDR3 is 15 residues long. V lost 4 bases and J lost 4, with 17 bases in between. CDR3 nucleotides: TGCAGCGTTGCAGGTGGACATTCCCAATACAATGAGCAGTTCTTC. This encodes CSVAGGHSQYNEQFF.

V is TRBV10-3 and J is TRBJ2-1, with TRBD1 as a possible D gene (5 bases). Trimming cost V 8 bases and J 5 bases, with 13 bases left between them. The CDR3 runs 13 residues. Germline values: CDR1 ENHRY, CDR2 SYGVKD. The CDR3 DNA follows: TGTGCCATCTCAACAGGAACTGACAATGAGCAGTTCTTC. Its protein is CAISTGTDNEQFF.

This clonotype is large. V and J are TRBV29-1 and TRBJ2-1; D unclear. From germline, CDR1 is SQVTM and CDR2 ANQGSEA. Deletions cut 1 base from V and 9 bases from J, with 10 bases between. This CDR3 is built from 12 residues. The CDR3 bases are TGCAGCGTTGAAGCTGTGGTTAGTGAGCAGTTCTTC. Its protein is CSVEAVVSEQFF.

This clonotype appeared a few times. The chain couples TRBV10-3 to TRBJ1-1; D is undetermined. In germline, CDR1 is ENHRY, CDR2 SYGVKD. The CDR3 is 14 amino acids. DNA for the CDR3: TGTGTGCCATCGTTCGTGCGGCCGAACACTGAAGCTTTCTTT. It yields the protein CVPSFVRPNTEAFF.

This chain joins TRBV25-1 and TRBJ1-5; TRBD1 might be the D (6 bases). This CDR3 spans 14 amino acids. V was pared by 1 base and J by 6 bases, with 10 bases between. CDR1 is MGHDK and CDR2 is SYGVNS in the germline V gene. The CDR3 DNA reads TGTGCCAGCAGTGAATCGGGGGCCAGTCAGCCCCAGCATTTT. Residues: CASSESGASQPQHF.

The V call is TRBV10-3, the J call TRBJ1-2; the D is unclear. Trimming removed 3 bases at V and 5 bases at J, with 13 bases between. This CDR3 has 14 residues. The germline V gene has CDR1 ENHRY and CDR2 SYGVKD. The DNA for the CDR3 is TGTGCCATCAGTGATTCAGCCACTAGGTATGGCTACACCTTC. Encoded protein: CAISDSATRYGYTF.

This clonotype was observed many times. The chain combines TRBV6-1 with TRBJ2-2; 8 nucleotides align to TRBD1. After removal of 4 bases from V and 8 bases from J, the junction contained 3 bases not matched to a gene. The CDR3 is made up of 13 amino acids. Germline V gives CDR1 MNHNS, CDR2 SASEGT. CDR3 nucleotides: TGTGCCAGCAGTGGGACAGGGTCTGGGGAGCTGTTTTTT. This encodes CASSGTGSGELFF.

This chain joins TRBV5-1 and TRBJ1-2; 9 nucleotides match TRBD1. The germline V gene has CDR1 SGHRS and CDR2 YFSETQ. The V gene end was trimmed by 0 bases and the J gene end by 6 bases; junction bases not matched to a gene: 3. This CDR3 contains 14 residues. CDR3 region: CASSLGDRVNGYTF. The DNA of the CDR3 is TGCGCCAGCAGCTTGGGGGACAGGGTAAATGGCTACACCTTC.

The chain has TRBV29-1 and TRBJ2-3; tentatively, D is TRBD2 (5 bases). This CDR3 comprises 13 residues. Germline V CDR1 and CDR2: SQVTM, ANQGSEA. V lost 5 bases and J 3 bases, leaving 12 bases between the germline ends. CDR3 amino acids: CSVRGSSTDTQYF. The CDR3 nucleotides read TGCAGCGTTCGGGGTTCGTCGACAGATACGCAGTATTTT.

This chain links TRBV19 with TRBJ1-2, with D tentatively TRBD1 (5 bases). The V gene's germline CDR1 is LNHDA and CDR2 SQIVND (reference sequence). The CDR3 contains 15 residues. V gave up 3 bases and J gave up 8 bases, with 19 bases separating them. Written as DNA, the CDR3 is TGTGCCAGTAGTATCCAGAAAGCAGGGAAGAACGGCTACACCTTC. Translation gives CASSIQKAGKNGYTF.

CDR3 in DNA: TGTGCCAGCAGTGAATTTGCTGGGGGGGCCACAGATACGCAGTATTTT. As protein: CASSEFAGGATDTQYF. The chain links TRBV25-1 to TRBJ2-3, with D perhaps matching TRBD2 (7 bases). Trimming shortened V by 1 base and J by 2 bases, and 13 bases separated the two germline ends. This CDR3 comprises 16 residues. Per the germline V gene, CDR1 is MGHDK and CDR2 is SYGVNS.

This chain connects TRBV24-1 to TRBJ2-5, with 8 positions matching TRBD2. Losses at the gene ends were 7 bases for V and 5 bases for J; bases not matched to a gene: 5. There are 13 residues in the CDR3. Germline CDR1 KGHDR, CDR2 SFDVKD. In DNA, the CDR3 is TGTGCCACCAGGATGCTAGCGGGTGAGACCCAGTACTTC. Translated: CATRMLAGETQYF.

The chain combines TRBV11-3 with TRBJ2-7; D possibly uses TRBD1 or TRBD2 (5 bases each). CDR3 length: 13 residues. Germline V gene data show CDR1 as SGHNT and CDR2 as YENEEA. Trimming removed 4 bases from V and 5 bases from J, with 12 bases in between. The CDR3 DNA sequence: TGTGCCAGCAGCTCGAGGAGAGGGGACGAGCAGTACTTC. Amino acid sequence: CASSSRRGDEQYF.